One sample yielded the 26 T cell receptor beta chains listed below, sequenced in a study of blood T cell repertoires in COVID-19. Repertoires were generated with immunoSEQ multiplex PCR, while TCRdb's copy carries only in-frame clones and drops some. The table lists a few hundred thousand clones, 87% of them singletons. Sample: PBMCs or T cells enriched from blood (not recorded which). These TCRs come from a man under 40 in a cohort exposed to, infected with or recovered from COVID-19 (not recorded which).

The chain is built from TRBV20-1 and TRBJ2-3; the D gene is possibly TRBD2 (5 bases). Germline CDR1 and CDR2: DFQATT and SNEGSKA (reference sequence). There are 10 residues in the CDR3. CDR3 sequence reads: CSGLRNTQYF. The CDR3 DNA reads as TGCAGCGGACTGCGAAATACGCAGTATTTT.

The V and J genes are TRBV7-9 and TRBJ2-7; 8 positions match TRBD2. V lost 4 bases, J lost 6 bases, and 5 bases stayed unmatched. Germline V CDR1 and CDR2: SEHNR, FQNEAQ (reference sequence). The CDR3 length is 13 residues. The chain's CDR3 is CASSSGGRSEQYF. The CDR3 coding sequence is TGTGCCAGCAGCTCCGGCGGGAGGAGCGAGCAGTACTTC.

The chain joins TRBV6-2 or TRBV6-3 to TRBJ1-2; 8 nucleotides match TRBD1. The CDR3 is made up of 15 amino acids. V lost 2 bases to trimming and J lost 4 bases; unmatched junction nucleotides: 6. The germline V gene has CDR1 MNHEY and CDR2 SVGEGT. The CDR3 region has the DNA TGTGCCAGCAGTTACCCCCAGGACAGGGCCTATGGCTACACCTTC. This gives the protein CASSYPQDRAYGYTF.

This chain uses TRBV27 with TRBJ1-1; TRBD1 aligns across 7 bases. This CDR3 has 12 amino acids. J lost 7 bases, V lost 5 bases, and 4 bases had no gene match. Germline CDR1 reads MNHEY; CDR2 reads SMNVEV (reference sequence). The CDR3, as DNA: TGTGCCAGCAGTCCTCGGACAGGTGAAGCTTTCTTT. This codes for CASSPRTGEAFF.

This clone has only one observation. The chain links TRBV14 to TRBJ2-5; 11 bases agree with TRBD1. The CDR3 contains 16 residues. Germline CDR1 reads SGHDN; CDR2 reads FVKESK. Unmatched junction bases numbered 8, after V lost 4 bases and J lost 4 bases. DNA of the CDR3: TGTGCCAGCAGCCCCCGAGGGACAGGGGGGCGAGAGACCCAGTACTTC. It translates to CASSPRGTGGRETQYF.

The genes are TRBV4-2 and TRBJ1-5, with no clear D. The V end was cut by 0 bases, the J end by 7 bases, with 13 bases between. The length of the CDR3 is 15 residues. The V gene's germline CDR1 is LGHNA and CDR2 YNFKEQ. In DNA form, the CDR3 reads TGTGCCAGCAGCCAAGATTTCCCCGCCGGGCAGCCCCAGCATTTT. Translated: CASSQDFPAGQPQHF.

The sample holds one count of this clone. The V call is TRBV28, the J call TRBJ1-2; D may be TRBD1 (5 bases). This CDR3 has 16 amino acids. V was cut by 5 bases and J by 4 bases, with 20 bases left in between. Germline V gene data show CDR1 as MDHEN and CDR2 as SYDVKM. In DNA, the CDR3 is TGTGCCAGCAGTCCCCTCGGGGGAGAGCAATCCTATGGCTACACCTTC. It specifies CASSPLGGEQSYGYTF.

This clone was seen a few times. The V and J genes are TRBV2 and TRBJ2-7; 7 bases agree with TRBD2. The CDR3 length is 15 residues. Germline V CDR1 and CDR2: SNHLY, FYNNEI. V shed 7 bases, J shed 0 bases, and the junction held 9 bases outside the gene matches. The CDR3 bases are TGTGCCAGCACATGGGGAGCTAGCGGCTCCTACGAGCAGTACTTC. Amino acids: CASTWGASGSYEQYF.

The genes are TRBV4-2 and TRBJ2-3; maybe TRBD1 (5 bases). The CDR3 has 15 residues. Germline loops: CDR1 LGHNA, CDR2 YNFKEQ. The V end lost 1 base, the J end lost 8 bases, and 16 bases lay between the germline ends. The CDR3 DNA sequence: TGTGCCAGCAGCCAAGGGCCAGGGCTCCCGGGTACGCAGTATTTT. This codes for CASSQGPGLPGTQYF.

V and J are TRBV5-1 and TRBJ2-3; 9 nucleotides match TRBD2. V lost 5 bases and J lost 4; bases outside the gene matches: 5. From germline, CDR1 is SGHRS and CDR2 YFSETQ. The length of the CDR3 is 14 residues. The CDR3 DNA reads TGCGCCAGCAGGGTTGCGGGAGGGTCAGATACGCAGTATTTT. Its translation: CASRVAGGSDTQYF.

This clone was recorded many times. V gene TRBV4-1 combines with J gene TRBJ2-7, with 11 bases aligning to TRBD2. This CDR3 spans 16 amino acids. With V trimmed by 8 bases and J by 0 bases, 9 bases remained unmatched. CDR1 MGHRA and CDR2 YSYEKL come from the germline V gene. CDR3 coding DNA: TGCGCCAGCCGCAAGTTACTAGCGGGAGCCTCCTACGAGCAGTACTTC. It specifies CASRKLLAGASYEQYF.

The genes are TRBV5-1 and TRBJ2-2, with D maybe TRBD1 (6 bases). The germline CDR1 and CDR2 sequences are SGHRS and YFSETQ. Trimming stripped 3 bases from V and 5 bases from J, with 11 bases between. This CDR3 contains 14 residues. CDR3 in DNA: TGCGCCAGCAGCTCCGATGGACAGACCGGGGAGCTGTTTTTT. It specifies CASSSDGQTGELFF. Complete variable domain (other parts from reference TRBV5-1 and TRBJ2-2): KAGVTQTPRYLIKTRGQQVTLSCSPISGHRSVSWYQQTPGQGLQFLFEYFSETQRNKGNFPGRFSGRQFSNSRSEMNVSTLELGDSALYLCASSSDGQTGELFFGEGSRLTVL.

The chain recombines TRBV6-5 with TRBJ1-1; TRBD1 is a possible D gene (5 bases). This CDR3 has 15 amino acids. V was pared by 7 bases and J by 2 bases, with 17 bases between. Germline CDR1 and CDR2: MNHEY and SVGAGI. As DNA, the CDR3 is TGTGCCAGCACCTCGTGGAGCAGGGCTAACACTGAAGCTTTCTTT. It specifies CASTSWSRANTEAFF.

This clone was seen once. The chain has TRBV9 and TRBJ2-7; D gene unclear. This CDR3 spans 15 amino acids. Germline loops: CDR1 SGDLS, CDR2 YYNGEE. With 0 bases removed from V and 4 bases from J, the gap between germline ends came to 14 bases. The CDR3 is CASSVGPRVGYEQYF. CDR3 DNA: TGTGCCAGCAGCGTAGGACCCAGAGTCGGGTACGAGCAGTACTTC.

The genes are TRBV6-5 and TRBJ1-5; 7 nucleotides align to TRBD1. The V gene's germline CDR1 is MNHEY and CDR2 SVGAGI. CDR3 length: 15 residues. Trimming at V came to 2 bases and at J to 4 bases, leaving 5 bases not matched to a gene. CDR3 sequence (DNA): TGTGCCAGCAGTTACGCGACAGGGAGGAATCAGCCCCAGCATTTT. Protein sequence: CASSYATGRNQPQHF.

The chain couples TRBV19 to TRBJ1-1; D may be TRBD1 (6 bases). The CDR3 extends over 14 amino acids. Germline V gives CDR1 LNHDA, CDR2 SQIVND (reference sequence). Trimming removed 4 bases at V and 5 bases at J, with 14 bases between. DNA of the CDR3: TGTGCCAGTAGTACACCAGGGAGGGGGACTGAAGCTTTCTTT. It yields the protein CASSTPGRGTEAFF.

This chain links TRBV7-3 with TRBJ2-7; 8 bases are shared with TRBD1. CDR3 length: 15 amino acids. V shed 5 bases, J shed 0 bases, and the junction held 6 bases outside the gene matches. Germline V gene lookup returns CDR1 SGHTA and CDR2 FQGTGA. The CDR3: CASSLSGTGSYEQYF. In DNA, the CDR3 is TGTGCCAGCAGCCTATCCGGGACAGGCTCCTACGAGCAGTACTTC.

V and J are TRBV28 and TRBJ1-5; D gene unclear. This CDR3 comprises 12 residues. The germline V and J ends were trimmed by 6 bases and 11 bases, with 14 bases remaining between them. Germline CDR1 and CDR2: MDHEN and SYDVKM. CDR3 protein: CASSRQALAQHF. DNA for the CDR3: TGTGCCAGCAGCCGGCAGGCTTTGGCCCAGCATTTT.

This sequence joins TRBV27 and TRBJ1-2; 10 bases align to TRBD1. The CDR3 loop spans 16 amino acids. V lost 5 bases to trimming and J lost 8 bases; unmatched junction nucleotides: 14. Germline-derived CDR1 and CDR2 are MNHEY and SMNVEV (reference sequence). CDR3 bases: TGTGCCAGCAGTCCGGGACAGGGGAGGAGAAGTGGCGGCTACACCTTC. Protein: CASSPGQGRRSGGYTF.

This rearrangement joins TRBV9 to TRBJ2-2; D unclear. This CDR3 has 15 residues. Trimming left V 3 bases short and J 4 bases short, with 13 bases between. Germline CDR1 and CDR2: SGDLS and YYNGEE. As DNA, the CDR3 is TGTGCCAGCAGCGCCGGAGTGCCGGGCACCGGGGAGCTGTTTTTT. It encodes CASSAGVPGTGELFF.

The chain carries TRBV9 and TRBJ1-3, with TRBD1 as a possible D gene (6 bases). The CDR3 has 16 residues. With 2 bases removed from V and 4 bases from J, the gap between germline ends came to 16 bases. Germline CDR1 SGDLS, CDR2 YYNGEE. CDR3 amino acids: CASSVSNRELGNTIYF. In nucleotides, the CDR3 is TGTGCCAGCAGCGTGAGTAACAGGGAACTAGGAAACACCATATATTTT.

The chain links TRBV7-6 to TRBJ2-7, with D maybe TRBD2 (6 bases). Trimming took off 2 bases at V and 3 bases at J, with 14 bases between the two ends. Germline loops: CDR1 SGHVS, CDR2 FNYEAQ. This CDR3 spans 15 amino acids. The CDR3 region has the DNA TGTGCCAGCAGCTTATCCCCTAGCGAGTACTACGAGCAGTACTTC. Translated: CASSLSPSEYYEQYF.

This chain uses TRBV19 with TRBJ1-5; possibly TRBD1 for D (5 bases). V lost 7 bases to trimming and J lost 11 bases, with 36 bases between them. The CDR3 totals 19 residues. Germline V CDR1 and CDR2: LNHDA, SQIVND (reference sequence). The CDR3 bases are TGTGCCAGTACGTCAATCGGGACTCCTAATATAGGTTCGGGTTCGGCCCAGCATTTT. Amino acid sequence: CASTSIGTPNIGSGSAQHF.

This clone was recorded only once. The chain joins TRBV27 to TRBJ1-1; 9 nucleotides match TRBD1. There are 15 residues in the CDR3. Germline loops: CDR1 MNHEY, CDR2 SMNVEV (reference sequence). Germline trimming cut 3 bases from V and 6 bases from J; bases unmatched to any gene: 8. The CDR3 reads CASSFRDRVGAEAFF. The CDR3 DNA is TGTGCCAGCAGTTTCCGGGACAGGGTTGGGGCTGAAGCTTTCTTT.

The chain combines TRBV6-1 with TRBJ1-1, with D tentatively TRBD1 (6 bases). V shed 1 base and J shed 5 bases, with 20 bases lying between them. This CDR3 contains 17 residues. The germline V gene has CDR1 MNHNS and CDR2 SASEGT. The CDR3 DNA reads TGTGCCAGCAGTGAAGTATCGTGGGGGCTTGGGTATACTGAAGCTTTCTTT. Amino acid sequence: CASSEVSWGLGYTEAFF.

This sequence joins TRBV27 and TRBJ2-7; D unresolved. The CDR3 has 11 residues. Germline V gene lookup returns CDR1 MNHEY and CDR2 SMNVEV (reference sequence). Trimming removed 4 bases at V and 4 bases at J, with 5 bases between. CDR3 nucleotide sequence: TGTGCCAGCAGTTCCCTATACGAGCAGTACTTC. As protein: CASSSLYEQYF.